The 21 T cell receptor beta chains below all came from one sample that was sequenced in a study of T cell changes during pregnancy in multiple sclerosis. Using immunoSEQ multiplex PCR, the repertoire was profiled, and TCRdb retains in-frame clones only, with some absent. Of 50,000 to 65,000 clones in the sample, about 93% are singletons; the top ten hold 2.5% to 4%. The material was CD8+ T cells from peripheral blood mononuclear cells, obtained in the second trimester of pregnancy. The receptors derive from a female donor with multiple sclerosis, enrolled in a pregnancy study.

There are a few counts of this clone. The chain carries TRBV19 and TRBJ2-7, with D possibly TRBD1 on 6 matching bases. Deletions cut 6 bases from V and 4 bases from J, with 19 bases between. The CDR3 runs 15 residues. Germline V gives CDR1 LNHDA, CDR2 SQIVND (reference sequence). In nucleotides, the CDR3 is TGTGCCAGTAGGGAAACAGGGATATGGAATTACGAGCAGTACTTC. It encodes CASRETGIWNYEQYF.

CDR3 residues: CASSAPYGTGKDSGANVLTF. The CDR3, as DNA: TGTGCCAGCAGCGCCCCATATGGGACAGGAAAGGACTCTGGGGCCAACGTCCTGACTTTC. V usage is TRBV9 and J usage is TRBJ2-6; 8 bases map to TRBD1. CDR3 size: 20 residues. Germline CDR1 SGDLS, CDR2 YYNGEE. Trimming at V came to 3 bases and at J to 0 bases, leaving 14 bases not matched to a gene.

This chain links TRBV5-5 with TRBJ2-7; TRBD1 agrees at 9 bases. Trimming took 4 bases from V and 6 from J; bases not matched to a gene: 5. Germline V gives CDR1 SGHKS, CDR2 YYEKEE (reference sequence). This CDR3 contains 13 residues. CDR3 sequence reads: CASSRDRAGEQYF. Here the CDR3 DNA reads TGTGCCAGCAGCCGGGACAGGGCCGGCGAGCAGTACTTC.

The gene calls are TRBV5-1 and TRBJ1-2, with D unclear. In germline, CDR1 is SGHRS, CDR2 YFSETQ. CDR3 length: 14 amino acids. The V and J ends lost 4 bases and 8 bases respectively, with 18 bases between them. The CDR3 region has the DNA TGCGCCAGCAGCCCCCGATCCGTGGCGGAGGGCTACACCTTC. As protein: CASSPRSVAEGYTF.

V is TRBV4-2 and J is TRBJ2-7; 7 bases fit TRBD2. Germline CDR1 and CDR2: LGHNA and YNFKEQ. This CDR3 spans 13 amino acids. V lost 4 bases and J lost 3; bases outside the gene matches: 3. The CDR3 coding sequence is TGTGCCAGCAGCCCTGGACTAGGCTACGAGCAGTACTTC. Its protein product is CASSPGLGYEQYF.

Written as DNA, the CDR3 is TGTGCCAGCAGCCCTAGCGGGAGGGGGGCCTACAATGAGCAGTTCTTC. It translates to CASSPSGRGAYNEQFF. The J gene is TRBJ2-1, the V gene TRBV27; 12 nucleotides line up with TRBD2. There are 16 residues in the CDR3. J lost 2 bases, V lost 6 bases, and 5 bases had no gene match. Germline assignment: CDR1 MNHEY and CDR2 SMNVEV (reference sequence).

The CDR3 DNA sequence: TGTGCCAGCAGTTACAGCCCTGGCACAGATACGCAGTATTTT. Translation gives CASSYSPGTDTQYF. The V call is TRBV6-5, the J call TRBJ2-3, with unresolved D. The V end was cut by 2 bases, the J end by 1 base, with 7 bases between. This CDR3 is built from 14 residues. CDR1 is MNHEY, CDR2 SVGAGI, per germline.

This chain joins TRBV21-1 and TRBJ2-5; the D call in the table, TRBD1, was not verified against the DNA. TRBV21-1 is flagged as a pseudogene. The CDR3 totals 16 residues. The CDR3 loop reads CASSKVATGGGETQYF. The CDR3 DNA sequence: TGTGCCAGCAGCAAAGTAGCGACAGGGGGTGGGGAGACCCAGTACTTC.

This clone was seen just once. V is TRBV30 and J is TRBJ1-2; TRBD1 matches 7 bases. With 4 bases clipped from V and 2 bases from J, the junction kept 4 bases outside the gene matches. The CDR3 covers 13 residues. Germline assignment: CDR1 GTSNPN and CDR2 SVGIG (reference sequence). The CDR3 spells CAWNRGQNYGYTF. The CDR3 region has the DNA TGTGCCTGGAATAGGGGACAGAACTATGGCTACACCTTC.

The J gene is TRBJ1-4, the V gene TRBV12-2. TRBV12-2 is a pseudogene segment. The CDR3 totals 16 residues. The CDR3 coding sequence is TGTGCAAGTCGCTTAGCGCTATGCGGGTCGGTTGAAAAACTGTTTTTT. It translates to CASRLALCGSVEKLFF.

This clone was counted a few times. CDR3: CASSLPGGLNTEAFF. The CDR3 DNA follows: TGTGCCAGCAGTTTACCAGGGGGCCTGAACACTGAAGCTTTCTTT. This chain connects TRBV28 to TRBJ1-1, with 8 bases matching TRBD1. CDR3 length: 15 amino acids. Germline assignment: CDR1 MDHEN and CDR2 SYDVKM. With V trimmed by 2 bases and J by 0 bases, 2 bases remained unmatched.

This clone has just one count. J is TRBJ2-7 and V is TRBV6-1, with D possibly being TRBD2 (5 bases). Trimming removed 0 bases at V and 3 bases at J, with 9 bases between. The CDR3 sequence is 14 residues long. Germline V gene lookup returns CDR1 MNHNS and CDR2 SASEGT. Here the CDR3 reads CASSEAWTYYEQYF. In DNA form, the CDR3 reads TGTGCCAGCAGTGAAGCTTGGACTTACTACGAGCAGTACTTC.

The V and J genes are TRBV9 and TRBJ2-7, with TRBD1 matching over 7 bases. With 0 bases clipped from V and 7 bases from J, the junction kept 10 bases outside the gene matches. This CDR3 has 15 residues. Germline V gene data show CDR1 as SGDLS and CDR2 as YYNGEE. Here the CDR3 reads CASSVAGGGVGEQYF. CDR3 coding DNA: TGTGCCAGCAGCGTAGCAGGGGGTGGTGTGGGGGAGCAGTACTTC.

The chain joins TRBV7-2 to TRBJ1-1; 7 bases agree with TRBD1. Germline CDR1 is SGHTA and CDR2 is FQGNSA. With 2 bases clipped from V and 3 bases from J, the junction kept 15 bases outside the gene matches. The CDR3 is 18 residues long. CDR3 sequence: CASSLHGTAPGGYTEAFF. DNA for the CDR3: TGTGCCAGCAGCTTACACGGGACAGCCCCCGGTGGGTACACTGAAGCTTTCTTT.

For the CDR3, the DNA is TGTGCCAGTAGTATAGGGGGCGTCGGGCTTTTCTTT. Translating it yields CASSIGGVGLFF. The chain uses TRBV19 and TRBJ1-1; possible D gene TRBD1, 5 bases. The CDR3 has 12 residues. From germline, CDR1 is LNHDA and CDR2 SQIVND (reference sequence). Trimming took 1 base from V and 13 from J, leaving 13 bases between them.

In nucleotides, the CDR3 is TGTGCCAGCAGAACGGACAGGACTAACACTGAAGCTTTCTTT. This encodes CASRTDRTNTEAFF. The gene calls are TRBV6-5 and TRBJ1-1, with 7 positions matching TRBD1. The V gene's germline CDR1 is MNHEY and CDR2 SVGAGI. With 6 bases clipped from V and 2 bases from J, the junction kept 6 bases outside the gene matches. This CDR3 spans 14 amino acids.

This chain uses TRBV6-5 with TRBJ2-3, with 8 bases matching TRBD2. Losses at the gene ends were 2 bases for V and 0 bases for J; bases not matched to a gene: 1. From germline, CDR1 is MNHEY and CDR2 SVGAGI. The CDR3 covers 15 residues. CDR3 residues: CASSYLAGSTDTQYF. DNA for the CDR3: TGTGCCAGCAGTTACCTAGCGGGCAGCACAGATACGCAGTATTTT.

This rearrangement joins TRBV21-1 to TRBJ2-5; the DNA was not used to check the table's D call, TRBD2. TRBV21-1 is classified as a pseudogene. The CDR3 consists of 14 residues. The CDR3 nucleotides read TGTGCCAGCAGCAAAGGCCGGGGTAGGAAGACCCAGTACTTC. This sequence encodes CASSKGRGRKTQYF.

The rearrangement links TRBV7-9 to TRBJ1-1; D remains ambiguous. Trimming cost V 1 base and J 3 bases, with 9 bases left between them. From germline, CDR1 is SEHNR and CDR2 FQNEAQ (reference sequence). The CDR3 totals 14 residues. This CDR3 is CASSLDPRDTEAFF. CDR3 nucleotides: TGTGCCAGCAGCTTAGATCCCCGGGACACTGAAGCTTTCTTT. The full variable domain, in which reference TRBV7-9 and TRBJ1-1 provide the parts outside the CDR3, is DTGVSQNPRHKITKRGQNVTFRCDPISEHNRLYWYRQTLGQGPEFLTYFQNEAQLEKSRLLSDRFSAERPKGSFSTLEIQRTEQGDSAMYLCASSLDPRDTEAFFGQGTRLTVV.

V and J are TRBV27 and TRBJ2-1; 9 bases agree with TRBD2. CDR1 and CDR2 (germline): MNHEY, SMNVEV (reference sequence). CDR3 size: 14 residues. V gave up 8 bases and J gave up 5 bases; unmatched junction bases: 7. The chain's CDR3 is CASAWTSANNEQFF. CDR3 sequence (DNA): TGTGCCAGCGCCTGGACTAGCGCGAACAATGAGCAGTTCTTC.

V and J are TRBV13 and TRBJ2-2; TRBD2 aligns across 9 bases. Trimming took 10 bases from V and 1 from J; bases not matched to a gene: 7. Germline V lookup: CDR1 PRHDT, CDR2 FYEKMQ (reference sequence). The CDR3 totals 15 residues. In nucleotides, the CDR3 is TGTGCCACCACCATAGCGGGGGAGAACACCGGGGAGCTGTTTTTT. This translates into CATTIAGENTGELFF.